A selection of T cell receptor beta chains follows, all from one sample in a study of T cells in Graves' hyperthyroidism and ophthalmopathy. TCRdb re-called the multiplex PCR reads with MiXCR, one entry per CDR3 protein. The sample holds around 280,000 distinct CDR3 sequences; roughly an eighth are singletons and the top ten take roughly 7.9%. The sample comprised blood. Source of these receptors: a woman aged 40 to 50 with Graves' hyperthyroidism. The CDR3 runs from the conserved cysteine through the conserved F or W. A D gene is named only where the DNA matches it firmly. Size is omitted from some rows. Given values are once, few, many or a class for expanded clones.

>TRBJ2-5|NA|TRBV15|TRBD2
CATSRGTSGTTETQYF
>TRBJ1-5|many|TRBV3-1|NA
CASSQDSAPSNQPQHF
>TRBJ1-5|NA|TRBV7-2|NA
CASSQFGQPQHF
>TRBJ2-1|once|TRBV11-3|NA
CASSRAGAEQFF
>TRBJ2-5|many|TRBV6-1|TRBD2
CASSESLRENGETQYF
>TRBJ2-5|many|TRBV14|TRBD2
CASSPWRTSGETQYF
>TRBJ1-3|NA|TRBV28|NA
CASSGGFSGNTIYF
>TRBJ2-3|NA|TRBV4-1|NA
CASSQDKSDYSTDTQYF
>TRBJ1-5|many|TRBV12-3/TRBV12-4|NA
CASNEQMHQPQHF
>TRBJ1-2|many|TRBV2|TRBD1
CASSAGQGRDGYTF
>TRBJ2-2|many|TRBV24-1|TRBD2
CATSDPRGLASTGELFF
>TRBJ2-2|NA|TRBV5-1|TRBD2
CASSLGPLAANTGELFF
>TRBJ2-5|many|TRBV7-8|TRBD2
CATGTRKETQYF
>TRBJ1-2|many|TRBV27|NA
CASSWGRGYYGYTF
>TRBJ2-7|many|TRBV6-1|NA
CASKTGGYEQYF